A selection of T cell receptor beta chains follows, all from one sample in a study of blood T cell repertoires in COVID-19. Using immunoSEQ multiplex PCR, the repertoire was profiled, and TCRdb retains in-frame clones only, with some absent. The data contain 200,000 to 250,000 clones, roughly 90% of them singletons. Sequenced sample: PBMCs or T cells enriched from blood (not recorded which). These receptors were obtained from a woman aged 30 to 39 who had recovered from COVID-19. CDR3s include the opening cysteine and the closing phenylalanine or tryptophan. A D gene is named only where the DNA matches it firmly. Where a row states a size, it is once, few, many or the class of an expanded clone; other rows omit it.

V gene: TRBV12-3/TRBV12-4; clone size: NA; CDR3 length: 12; D gene: NA; J gene: TRBJ1-4; CDR3 protein: CASKQGWEKLFF; CDR3 DNA: TGTGCCAGCAAGCAGGGTTGGGAAAAACTGTTTTTT
V gene: TRBV7-2; clone size: NA; CDR3 length: 16; D gene: NA; J gene: TRBJ2-6; CDR3 protein: CASSPRFFSGANVLTF; CDR3 DNA: TGTGCCAGCAGCCCCAGATTCTTTTCTGGGGCCAACGTCCTGACTTTC
V gene: TRBV5-1; clone size: NA; CDR3 length: 14; D gene: TRBD2; J gene: TRBJ2-5; CDR3 protein: CASSLTSGGETQYF; CDR3 DNA: TGCGCCAGCAGCTTGACTAGCGGGGGGGAGACCCAGTACTTC
V gene: TRBV4-3; clone size: once; CDR3 length: 17; D gene: TRBD2; J gene: TRBJ2-1; CDR3 protein: CASSQMGRAGEDNEQFF; CDR3 DNA: TGCGCCAGCAGCCAAATGGGAAGAGCGGGGGAGGACAATGAGCAGTTCTTC
V gene: TRBV6-5; clone size: NA; CDR3 length: 14; D gene: TRBD1; J gene: TRBJ1-5; CDR3 protein: CASSPTGSSQPQHF; CDR3 DNA: TGTGCCAGCAGTCCGACAGGGTCTAGTCAGCCCCAGCATTTT
V gene: TRBV11-2; clone size: NA; CDR3 length: 17; D gene: TRBD1; J gene: TRBJ1-2; CDR3 protein: CASSLYSGTALNYGYTF; CDR3 DNA: TGTGCCAGCAGCCTATATTCCGGGACAGCATTAAACTATGGCTACACCTTC
V gene: TRBV19; clone size: NA; CDR3 length: 15; D gene: TRBD1; J gene: TRBJ1-5; CDR3 protein: CASSSRDRSNQPQHF; CDR3 DNA: TGTGCCAGTAGTTCACGGGACAGGTCGAATCAGCCCCAGCATTTT
V gene: TRBV27; clone size: once; CDR3 length: 15; D gene: NA; J gene: TRBJ1-1; CDR3 protein: CASSPDRDTLIGAFF; CDR3 DNA: TGTGCCAGCAGTCCCGACCGGGACACCCTCATCGGGGCTTTCTTT
V gene: TRBV28; clone size: once; CDR3 length: 14; D gene: NA; J gene: TRBJ1-4; CDR3 protein: CATTGSATNEKLFF; CDR3 DNA: TGTGCCACTACAGGGAGCGCAACTAATGAAAAACTGTTTTTT
V gene: TRBV7-2; clone size: NA; CDR3 length: 13; D gene: NA; J gene: TRBJ1-1; CDR3 protein: CASTFYRDTEAFF; CDR3 DNA: TGTGCCAGCACCTTTTACAGGGACACTGAAGCTTTCTTT
V gene: TRBV13; clone size: NA; CDR3 length: 18; D gene: TRBD2; J gene: TRBJ2-4; CDR3 protein: CASTRRRGTSGGFNIQYF; CDR3 DNA: TGTGCCAGCACCCGCCGAAGAGGGACTAGCGGGGGTTTTAACATTCAGTACTTC
V gene: TRBV12-3/TRBV12-4; clone size: NA; CDR3 length: 13; D gene: NA; J gene: TRBJ1-2; CDR3 protein: CASSLGENYGYTF; CDR3 DNA: TGTGCCAGCAGTTTAGGGGAGAACTATGGCTACACCTTC
V gene: TRBV3-1/TRBV3-2; clone size: NA; CDR3 length: 15; D gene: TRBD1; J gene: TRBJ1-6; CDR3 protein: CASSQEGTGNSPLHF; CDR3 DNA: TGTGCCAGCAGCCAAGAGGGGACAGGAAATTCACCCCTCCACTTT
V gene: TRBV29-1; clone size: NA; CDR3 length: 16; D gene: NA; J gene: TRBJ2-7; CDR3 protein: CSVNGAQGLGDYEQYF; CDR3 DNA: TGCAGCGTAAATGGGGCTCAGGGGCTGGGTGACTACGAGCAGTACTTC
V gene: TRBV4-1; clone size: NA; CDR3 length: 15; D gene: NA; J gene: TRBJ1-2; CDR3 protein: CASSQIANRDYGYTF; CDR3 DNA: TGCGCCAGCAGCCAGATTGCGAACAGGGACTATGGCTACACCTTC
V gene: TRBV27; clone size: NA; CDR3 length: 15; D gene: TRBD2; J gene: TRBJ2-5; CDR3 protein: CASNPTSGVSRAQYF; CDR3 DNA: TGTGCCAGCAACCCGACTAGCGGGGTCAGCAGGGCCCAGTACTTC
V gene: TRBV9; clone size: NA; CDR3 length: 18; D gene: NA; J gene: TRBJ2-3; CDR3 protein: CASTPILGRGRSTDTQYF; CDR3 DNA: TGTGCCAGCACACCCATACTAGGGCGGGGCAGAAGCACAGATACGCAGTATTTT
V gene: TRBV10-3; clone size: NA; CDR3 length: 15; D gene: TRBD1; J gene: TRBJ2-3; CDR3 protein: CAISEGTAYTDTQYF; CDR3 DNA: TGTGCCATCAGTGAGGGGACAGCCTACACAGATACGCAGTATTTT
V gene: TRBV7-2; clone size: NA; CDR3 length: 15; D gene: NA; J gene: TRBJ1-5; CDR3 protein: CASSSQVKSNQPQHF; CDR3 DNA: TGTGCCAGCAGCTCTCAGGTGAAGAGCAATCAGCCCCAGCATTTT
V gene: TRBV7-2; clone size: few; CDR3 length: 13; D gene: TRBD1; J gene: TRBJ1-5; CDR3 protein: CASSWTGVQPQHF; CDR3 DNA: TGTGCCAGCAGCTGGACAGGGGTTCAGCCCCAGCATTTT